These T cell receptor beta chains were read from a single sample in a study of beta chain features in type 1 diabetes. Data came from immunoSEQ multiplex PCR; TCRdb stores just in-frame clones and leaves some out. The table includes some 150,000 clones, 7% to 10% detected once. The sample was central memory CD4+ T cells from blood. All receptors come from a man aged 18 to 29 in good health. Both conserved end residues are part of each CDR3. A D gene is named only where the DNA matches it firmly. Expanded clones get a size class; other rows say once, few or many, or leave the size out.

V	size	D	J	DNA	CDR3
TRBV30	.	.	TRBJ1-1	TGTGCCTGGAGTGTGGGGGGGCGCACTGAAGCTTTCTTT	CAWSVGGRTEAFF
TRBV5-1	few	TRBD2	TRBJ2-3	TGCGCCAGCAGCTTCATTGGGACTAGCGGACACACAGATACGCAGTATTTT	CASSFIGTSGHTDTQYF
TRBV28	.	TRBD1	TRBJ2-2	TGTGCCAGCAGGGACAGGGGGCGCGACACCGGGGAGCTGTTTTTT	CASRDRGRDTGELFF
TRBV5-5	.	TRBD1	TRBJ1-2	TGTGCCAGCAGCACCCGACAGGGGAACGGCTACACCTTC	CASSTRQGNGYTF
TRBV18	few	.	TRBJ1-3	TGTGCCAGCTCACCAGGACTTTGGGCGGAAGGAAACACCATATATTTT	CASSPGLWAEGNTIYF
TRBV7-2	.	TRBD1	TRBJ1-6	TGTGCCAGCAGCCCGGACAGGGGGTCACCCCTCCACTTT	CASSPDRGSPLHF
TRBV7-2	few	.	TRBJ2-3	TGTGCCAGCAGCATCGACAGAATCACAGATACGCAGTATTTT	CASSIDRITDTQYF
TRBV6-6	.	.	TRBJ2-5	TGTGCCAGCAGTTATCGGGGGGCATTCGGAGAGACCCAGTACTTC	CASSYRGAFGETQYF
TRBV9	.	.	TRBJ2-5	TGTGCCAGCAGCGTAGGACTTTCGGGGAAAGAGACCCAGTACTTC	CASSVGLSGKETQYF
TRBV7-9	few	.	TRBJ2-7	TGTGCCAGCAGCTTATGGGCTACAGGGAGCTCCTACGAGCAGTACTTC	CASSLWATGSSYEQYF
TRBV27	few	.	TRBJ1-5	TGTGCCAGCAGTGGGACAAATCAGCCCCAGCATTTT	CASSGTNQPQHF
TRBV6-6	few	TRBD2	TRBJ2-3	TGTGCCAGCAGTTTTGGCGGGGGGGCCACAGATACGCAGTATTTT	CASSFGGGATDTQYF
TRBV19	few	TRBD2	TRBJ2-5	TGTGCCAGTAGTATGGGGACTAGCGGGGCCCAAGAGACCCAGTACTTC	CASSMGTSGAQETQYF
TRBV6-6	few	.	TRBJ1-1	TGTGCCAGTCAGGTGGGGAACACTGAAGCTTTCTTT	CASQVGNTEAFF
TRBV30	few	TRBD1	TRBJ1-5	TGTGCCTGGAGTAACTCACGGACAGGGAGGGTCGGTCAGCCCCAGCATTTT	CAWSNSRTGRVGQPQHF
TRBV4-3	few	TRBD2	TRBJ2-7	TGCGCCAGCAGCCGCCTCCGGACTAGCGGGGGTTCGTACGAGCAGTACTTC	CASSRLRTSGGSYEQYF
TRBV29-1	few	TRBD1	TRBJ1-5	TGCAGCGTCCTACAGGGGGGTAGCAATCAGCCCCAGCATTTT	CSVLQGGSNQPQHF
TRBV5-6	.	TRBD1	TRBJ2-1	TGTGCCAGCAGCTTGTTTAGGACAGGGGTCTACAATGAGCAGTTCTTC	CASSLFRTGVYNEQFF
TRBV7-9	many	.	TRBJ2-3	TGTGCCAGCAGCCCCATGGAGAGCACAGATACGCAGTATTTT	CASSPMESTDTQYF
TRBV6-1	.	TRBD1	TRBJ1-5	TGTGCCAGCAGCCGACAGGGACCAGATCAGCCCCAGCATTTT	CASSRQGPDQPQHF
TRBV7-9	few	TRBD1	TRBJ2-7	TGTGCCAGCAGCTTAGGCGAGGGGGCCCCCTACGAGCAGTACTTC	CASSLGEGAPYEQYF
TRBV2	few	TRBD1	TRBJ2-7	TGTGCCAGCAGTGAGTATACAGGGGACGAGCAGTACTTC	CASSEYTGDEQYF
TRBV28	.	TRBD1	TRBJ1-2	TGTGCCAGCAGCCCCGGACAGGACTATGGCTACACCTTC	CASSPGQDYGYTF
TRBV7-6	.	.	TRBJ1-2	TGTGCCAGCAGTATCGGAGTCAACAACTATGGCTACACCTTC	CASSIGVNNYGYTF
TRBV30	few	.	TRBJ2-7	TGTGCCTGGAGTGTAGCACACGAGCAGTACTTC	CAWSVAHEQYF
TRBV2	few	.	TRBJ2-2	TGTGCCAGCAGTTCAGGGCGTATAGGCACCGGGGAGCTGTTTTTT	CASSSGRIGTGELFF
TRBV18	few	.	TRBJ2-7	TGTGCCAGCTCACCCGTTACGGGAGCCACTTACGAGCAGTACTTC	CASSPVTGATYEQYF
TRBV7-2	.	.	TRBJ1-1	TGTGCCAGCAGCCCGGTTGCGAACACTGAAGCTTTCTTT	CASSPVANTEAFF